The clone carrying this T cell receptor beta chain showed up just a few times. This specimen comes from a study of CD8+ T cells in alopecia areata. In each case, RNA was isolated and then reverse transcribed into cDNA as the sequencing template. Profiling relied on immunoSEQ multiplex PCR, and the TCRdb table lists in-frame clones only, not all of them. The table lists 170,000 or so clones, about three fifths of them singletons. Treatment of the sample: oral pan-JAK inhibitor, 5-10 mg twice daily. J was trimmed by 6 bases and V by 5 bases; bases with no gene match: 10. This CDR3 region has 16 residues. The germline gives CDR1 PRHDT, CDR2 FYEKMQ (reference sequence).

The V call is TRBV13, the J call TRBJ2-2; 9 bases are a match to TRBD1. The sample consisted of CD4+ T cells sorted from blood, taken at week 4, from a patient treated with tofacitinib. This clonotype was obtained from a human donor with alopecia areata. The CDR3 loop reads CASSERTGDGAGELFF. In DNA, the CDR3 is TGTGCCAGCAGCGAACGGACAGGGGACGGTGCCGGGGAGCTGTTTTTT.